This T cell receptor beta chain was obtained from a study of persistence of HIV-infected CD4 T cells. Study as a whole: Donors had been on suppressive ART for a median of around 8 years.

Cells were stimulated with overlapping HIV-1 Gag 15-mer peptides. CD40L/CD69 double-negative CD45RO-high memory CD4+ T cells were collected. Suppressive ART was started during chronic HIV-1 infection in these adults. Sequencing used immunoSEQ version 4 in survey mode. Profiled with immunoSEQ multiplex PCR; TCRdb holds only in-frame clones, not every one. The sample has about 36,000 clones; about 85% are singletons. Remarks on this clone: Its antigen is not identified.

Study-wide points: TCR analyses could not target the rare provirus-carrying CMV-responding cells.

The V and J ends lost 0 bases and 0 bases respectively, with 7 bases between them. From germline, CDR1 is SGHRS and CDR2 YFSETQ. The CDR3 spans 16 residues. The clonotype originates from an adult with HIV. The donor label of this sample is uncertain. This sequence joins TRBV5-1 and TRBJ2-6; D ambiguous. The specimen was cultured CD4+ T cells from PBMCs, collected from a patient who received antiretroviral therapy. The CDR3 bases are TGCGCCAGCAGCTTGGGACAAGCCTCTGGGGCCAACGTCCTGACTTTC. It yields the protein CASSLGQASGANVLTF.